These 15 T cell receptor beta chains were all obtained from the same sample, sequenced in a study of T cell repertoires in cytomegalovirus infection. MiXCR, run by TCRdb on the reads, gives a single entry per CDR3 protein. The sample lists under 850,000 distinct CDR3 sequences, 35% occurring once. The sequenced material came from PBMCs. These receptors were obtained from a human donor in good health (CMV status not recorded). Some clones in this sample may be carry-over from other donors' samples.

In its sample, this clonotype was seen a few times. The rearrangement links TRBV27 to TRBJ2-7, with 10 bases matching TRBD1. The germline gives CDR1 MNHEY, CDR2 SMNVEV (reference sequence). V lost 5 bases and J lost 9; bases outside the gene matches: 16. The CDR3 length is 16 residues. The CDR3 bases are TGTGCCAGCAGTCCGTCTCCGGCGGGACAGGGGATCGCGCAGTACTTC. As protein: CASSPSPAGQGIAQYF.

This clonotype was observed a single time. This sequence may be a read error, since a much larger clone differs from it by one base. The rearrangement uses TRBV11-1 and TRBJ2-1, with 9 bases lining up with TRBD2. The V gene's germline CDR1 is SGHAT and CDR2 FQDESV (reference sequence). V lost 1 base to trimming and J lost 8 bases; unmatched junction nucleotides: 3. This CDR3 is 14 amino acids long. CDR3 sequence (DNA): TGTGCCAGCAGCTTAGGGACTAGCGTGTATGAGCAGTTCTTC. Its protein is CASSLGTSVYEQFF.

V usage is TRBV7-6 and J usage is TRBJ2-5, with D possibly being TRBD1 (6 bases). This CDR3 contains 14 residues. Germline lookup yields CDR1 SGHVS and CDR2 FNYEAQ. The V and J ends lost 6 bases and 5 bases respectively, with 16 bases between them. This CDR3 is CASSGGVGLETQYF. CDR3 DNA sequence: TGTGCCAGCAGTGGGGGCGTAGGGCTTGAGACCCAGTACTTC.

Turning to this clonotype: The conserved phenylalanine or tryptophan is not found at the CDR3 terminus, so this likely reflects a read error. The rearrangement links TRBV11-3 to TRBJ2-1; 8 nucleotides match TRBD2. Trimming cost V 6 bases and J 10 bases; bases outside gene matches: 14. Germline V lookup: CDR1 SGHNT, CDR2 YENEEA. This CDR3 is 15 amino acids long. The CDR3 region is CASSPGVAGRSEQFL. The CDR3 bases are TGTGCCAGCAGTCCTGGAGTAGCGGGACGATCCGAGCAGTTCTTA.

CDR3 sequence (DNA): TGTGCCAGTATTATTTTACAGGCAGCCAAAAACATTCAGTACTTC. Its protein product is CASIILQAAKNIQYF. The chain uses TRBV19 and TRBJ2-4; D perhaps matches TRBD1 (5 bases). V was trimmed by 7 bases and J by 0 bases, leaving 13 bases between them. Germline V gives CDR1 LNHDA, CDR2 SQIVND (reference sequence). The CDR3 is 15 residues long.

In this sample, this clonotype turned up a few times. V usage is TRBV6-1 and J usage is TRBJ2-3; 9 nucleotides agree with TRBD1. CDR1 is MNHNS and CDR2 is SASEGT in the germline V gene. The junction had 8 bases not matched to a gene; V was cut back by 6 bases and J by 10 bases. The CDR3 loop spans 13 amino acids. Here the CDR3 reads CASSAGTGSPQYF. CDR3 DNA: TGTGCCAGCAGCGCCGGGACAGGGTCCCCGCAGTATTTT.

The chain carries TRBV27 and TRBJ2-2, with 9 bases matching TRBD1. The J segment lost 0 bases and the V segment lost 6 bases, leaving 8 bases of the junction unmatched. Germline assignment: CDR1 MNHEY and CDR2 SMNVEV (reference sequence). The CDR3 is 17 residues long. CDR3 region: CASSSGTGLPNTGELFF. CDR3 nucleotides: TGTGCCAGCAGCTCCGGGACAGGGCTTCCGAACACCGGGGAGCTGTTTTTT.

Only a few counts were recorded for this clonotype. The chain recombines TRBV12-3 or TRBV12-4 with TRBJ1-2; D unclear. The CDR3 totals 15 residues. The ends were cut back, 6 bases at V and 9 bases at J, with 23 bases in the middle. CDR3 DNA: TGTGCCAGCAGCCGCGGGATGGGCCCTATGGGAAGCTACACCTTC. Its protein product is CASSRGMGPMGSYTF.

This clonotype was detected only a few times. The chain is built from TRBV6-2 or TRBV6-3 and TRBJ2-6; D gene uncertain. Deletions cut 6 bases from V and 0 bases from J, with 9 bases between. CDR3 length: 15 amino acids. The germline V gene encodes CDR1 MNHEY and CDR2 SVGEGT. The CDR3 protein is CASSVISSGANVLTF. The DNA of the CDR3 is TGTGCCAGCAGCGTTATTTCCTCTGGGGCCAACGTCCTGACTTTC.

This chain connects TRBV28 to TRBJ1-1; D is uncertain. The CDR3 consists of 14 residues. Germline CDR1 is MDHEN and CDR2 is SYDVKM. Trimming removed 3 bases at V and 2 bases at J, with 10 bases between. CDR3 amino acids: CASSLTNRNTEAFF. DNA of the CDR3: TGTGCCAGCAGTTTGACCAACAGAAACACTGAAGCTTTCTTT.

The chain carries TRBV6-1 and TRBJ2-7; 8 nucleotides align to TRBD1. Trimming removed 7 bases from V and 12 bases from J; junction bases left unmatched: 8. The germline CDR1 and CDR2 sequences are MNHNS and SASEGT. This CDR3 has 11 amino acids. The CDR3, as DNA: TGTGCCAGCAACAACCCCGGGACAGGGTACTTC. Translation: CASNNPGTGYF.

The chain links TRBV28 to TRBJ2-7; the match to TRBD2 covers 11 bases. Germline CDR1 MDHEN, CDR2 SYDVKM. There are 16 residues in the CDR3. Trimming at V came to 2 bases and at J to 4 bases, leaving 7 bases not matched to a gene. Here the CDR3 reads CASSLPGLADLYEQYF. CDR3 nucleotide sequence: TGTGCCAGCAGTTTACCGGGACTAGCGGACCTATACGAGCAGTACTTC.

Notes on this clonotype: A much bigger clone sits one base away, suggesting this may be a read error. This chain uses TRBV6-1 with TRBJ2-5; 10 nucleotides agree with TRBD2. The germline gives CDR1 MNHNS, CDR2 SASEGT. The CDR3 runs 14 residues. For the CDR3, the DNA is TGTGCCGGACTTAGCGGGGGGCTCGGAGAGACCCAGGACTTC. Translating it yields CAGLSGGLGETQDF.

This clonotype was detected once. The gene calls are TRBV24-1 and TRBJ2-1; 13 nucleotides align to TRBD2. CDR3 length: 17 residues. J was trimmed by 4 bases and V by 4 bases; bases with no gene match: 6. CDR1 KGHDR and CDR2 SFDVKD come from the germline V gene. This chain's CDR3 is CATSDPGLAGEYNEQFF. In DNA form, the CDR3 reads TGTGCCACCAGTGACCCTGGACTAGCGGGAGAGTACAATGAGCAGTTCTTC.

This chain connects TRBV7-6 to TRBJ1-1, with a possible D match to TRBD1 (6 bases). The V gene lost 6 bases and the J gene lost 1 base, with 18 bases spanning the gap. The CDR3 runs 16 residues. Germline CDR1 reads SGHVS; CDR2 reads FNYEAQ. CDR3: CASSVSWTEENTEAFF. Written as DNA, the CDR3 is TGTGCCAGCAGTGTATCGTGGACAGAAGAGAACACTGAAGCTTTCTTT.